The 28 T cell receptor beta chains below come from one sample, sequenced in a study of memory CD4+ T cells and cytomegalovirus serostatus. The sort gate was single viable CD3+CD4+CD8-CD45RO+ cells for memory CD4+ T cells. Method: immunoSEQ multiplex PCR; TCRdb's copy keeps in-frame clones and lacks some. The sample gives 50,000 to 55,000 clones, 75% to 85% of which show up once; under 1% is in the top ten. Source material: memory CD4+ T cells from blood. These receptors were collected from an adult in good health and CMV-seronegative.

The chain is built from TRBV6-6 and TRBJ2-2; D remains ambiguous. Germline loops: CDR1 MNHNY, CDR2 SVGAGI (reference sequence). V was cut by 8 bases and J by 0 bases, with 16 bases left in between. The CDR3 length is 16 residues. CDR3 amino acids: CASLPRTDPNTGELFF. The CDR3 region has the DNA TGTGCCAGCCTTCCCCGGACCGATCCGAACACCGGGGAGCTGTTTTTT.

This clone was detected only a few times. This chain links TRBV28 with TRBJ2-1, with 10 bases aligning to TRBD2. The ends lost 6 bases at V and 7 bases at J; junction bases unmatched: 9. The length of the CDR3 is 15 residues. In germline, CDR1 is MDHEN, CDR2 SYDVKM. The DNA of the CDR3 is TGTGCCAGCAGGGCTAGCGGGGGAAGGCGGAATGAGCAGTTCTTC. Residues: CASRASGGRRNEQFF.

V is TRBV5-1 and J is TRBJ1-3; D not certain. CDR1 and CDR2 from the germline V gene are SGHRS and YFSETQ. The CDR3 length is 16 residues. The germline V and J ends were trimmed by 4 bases and 0 bases, with 14 bases remaining between them. For the CDR3, the DNA is TGCGCCAGCAGCACGGGGAGCTCCCCCTCTGGAAACACCATATATTTT. It specifies CASSTGSSPSGNTIYF.

This clone was observed a single time. The chain carries TRBV7-2 and TRBJ1-2, with a tentative D call TRBD1 (6 bases). Per germline, CDR1 SGHTA and CDR2 FQGNSA. The V and J ends lost 3 bases and 0 bases respectively, with 11 bases between them. The CDR3 spans 15 residues. The CDR3 is CASSFRQVSNYGYTF. In DNA form, the CDR3 reads TGTGCCAGCAGCTTCCGACAGGTTTCTAACTATGGCTACACCTTC. The whole variable domain, remainder taken from reference TRBV7-2 and TRBJ1-2, is GAGVSQSPSNKVTEKGKDVELRCDPISGHTALYWYRQSLGQGLEFLIYFQGNSAPDKSGLPSDRFSAERTGGSVSTLTIQRTQQEDSAVYLCASSFRQVSNYGYTFGSGTRLTVV.

The rearrangement joins TRBV11-2 to TRBJ1-3; D call uncertain. Germline CDR1 and CDR2: SGHAT and FQNNGV. The CDR3 sequence is 13 residues long. V was cut by 2 bases and J by 0 bases, with 2 bases left in between. The CDR3 loop reads CASSLYSGNTIYF. CDR3 coding DNA: TGTGCCAGCAGCTTATACTCTGGAAACACCATATATTTT.

This clone was counted only a few times. The V and J genes are TRBV5-1 and TRBJ1-1; D possibly corresponds to TRBD1 (5 bases). CDR3 length: 15 residues. Germline assignment: CDR1 SGHRS and CDR2 YFSETQ. V was clipped by 4 bases and J by 4 bases, with 17 bases between them. The CDR3 loop reads CASSQGPGVSTEAFF. In DNA form, the CDR3 reads TGCGCCAGCAGCCAGGGACCCGGCGTATCCACTGAAGCTTTCTTT.

The gene calls are TRBV29-1 and TRBJ2-3; the D is unclear. This CDR3 contains 14 residues. Germline V CDR1 and CDR2: SQVTM, ANQGSEA. V lost 1 base and J 2 bases, leaving 10 bases between the germline ends. Here the CDR3 DNA reads TGCAGCGTTGAAGTCGGCCTCCTCACAGATACGCAGTATTTT. It codes for CSVEVGLLTDTQYF.

This clone was counted once. The chain recombines TRBV6-1 with TRBJ2-7; no clear D. The CDR3 loop spans 14 amino acids. Deletions cut 8 bases from V and 3 bases from J, with 17 bases between. In germline, CDR1 is MNHNS, CDR2 SASEGT. Written as DNA, the CDR3 is TGTGCCAGCTGTGCTGACAACTGGAACTACGAGCAGTACTTC. Translating it yields CASCADNWNYEQYF.

The rearrangement uses TRBV6-1 and TRBJ1-2, with D maybe TRBD1 (6 bases). The ends were cut back, 2 bases at V and 5 bases at J, with 9 bases in the middle. The CDR3 runs to 13 residues. Germline-derived CDR1 and CDR2 are MNHNS and SASEGT. The CDR3 nucleotides are TGTGCCAGCAGTGAATCAGGGGTGTATGGCTACACCTTC. Translated, it gives CASSESGVYGYTF.

The chain is built from TRBV7-2 and TRBJ1-4; a possible D gene is TRBD1 (6 bases). The CDR3 has 16 residues. Germline values: CDR1 SGHTA, CDR2 FQGNSA. V lost 1 base to trimming and J lost 10 bases, with 19 bases between them. CDR3 sequence: CASSLESGGGRGKLFF. CDR3 DNA sequence: TGTGCCAGCAGCTTAGAGTCCGGCGGGGGGCGCGGAAAACTGTTTTTT.

V and J are TRBV2 and TRBJ2-3, with TRBD2 matching over 11 bases. This CDR3 contains 14 residues. The J segment lost 3 bases and the V segment lost 11 bases, leaving 7 bases of the junction unmatched. Per germline, CDR1 SNHLY and CDR2 FYNNEI. CDR3 loop: CAGLLAGETDTQYF. The CDR3 region has the DNA TGTGCCGGCCTACTAGCGGGGGAGACAGATACGCAGTATTTT. The full variable domain, with the rest looked up from reference TRBV2 and TRBJ2-3, is EPEVTQTPSHQVTQMGQEVILRCVPISNHLYFYWYRQILGQKVEFLVSFYNNEISEKSEIFDDQFSVERPDGSNFTLKIRSTKLEDSAMYFCAGLLAGETDTQYFGPGTRLTVL.

V gene TRBV11-2 combines with J gene TRBJ1-2, with a tentative D call TRBD1 (6 bases). The CDR3 extends over 14 amino acids. CDR1 is SGHAT, CDR2 FQNNGV, per germline. Trimming cost V 8 bases and J 6 bases, with 19 bases left between them. The CDR3 here is CASSEAGRGNGYTF. CDR3 nucleotide sequence: TGTGCCAGCTCCGAGGCGGGGAGGGGGAATGGCTACACCTTC.

The genes are TRBV11-2 and TRBJ1-1; 9 nucleotides match TRBD1. The CDR3 runs 15 residues. The V gene's germline CDR1 is SGHAT and CDR2 FQNNGV. V lost 1 base, J lost 5 bases, and 5 bases stayed unmatched. The DNA for the CDR3 is TGTGCCAGCAGCTTAGGACAGGGGGGATATACTGAAGCTTTCTTT. Amino acid sequence: CASSLGQGGYTEAFF.

The chain is built from TRBV5-4 and TRBJ2-7; D is uncertain. Trimming removed 4 bases from V and 1 base from J, with 18 bases in between. Germline lookup yields CDR1 SGHNT and CDR2 YYREEE (reference sequence). The CDR3 runs to 16 residues. CDR3 in amino acids: CASSPRSMAPSYEQYF. The CDR3 coding sequence is TGTGCCAGCAGCCCCCGGTCGATGGCGCCATCCTACGAGCAGTACTTC.

CDR3 DNA sequence: TGTGCCAGCAGCCAAGAATCACTCCCCGGTCGGGATACGCAGTATTTT. Amino acid sequence: CASSQESLPGRDTQYF. The chain has TRBV14 and TRBJ2-3; D not resolved. Germline CDR1 is SGHDN and CDR2 is FVKESK. The CDR3 extends over 16 amino acids. The V and J ends lost 0 bases and 6 bases respectively, with 16 bases between them.

This chain uses TRBV9 with TRBJ2-3; 8 bases map to TRBD2. Germline values: CDR1 SGDLS, CDR2 YYNGEE. This CDR3 region has 16 residues. V was clipped by 0 bases and J by 0 bases; unmatched bases: 3. Here the CDR3 reads CASSVEAGASTDTQYF. DNA for the CDR3: TGTGCCAGCAGCGTAGAAGCGGGGGCTAGCACAGATACGCAGTATTTT.

The DNA for the CDR3 is TGTGCCAGCAGCGTGACAGGGGGAAGCAATCAGCCCCAGCATTTT. It specifies CASSVTGGSNQPQHF. The gene calls are TRBV5-6 and TRBJ1-5; 9 nucleotides agree with TRBD1. Looked up from germline, CDR1 is SGHDT and CDR2 is YYEEEE. CDR3 length: 15 residues. V lost 4 bases to trimming and J lost 1 base; unmatched junction nucleotides: 3. Filled out from reference TRBV5-6 and TRBJ1-5, the complete variable domain reads DAGVTQSPTHLIKTRGQQVTLRCSPKSGHDTVSWYQQALGQGPQFIFQYYEEEERQRGNFPDRFSGHQFPNYSSELNVNALLLGDSALYLCASSVTGGSNQPQHFGDGTRLSIL.

The chain is built from TRBV4-3 and TRBJ1-1; possible D gene TRBD1, 6 bases. V lost 3 bases, J lost 3 bases, and 20 bases lay in between. The CDR3 has 17 residues. CDR1 and CDR2 from the germline V gene are LGHNA and YSLEER. The CDR3 spells CASSQGTGGGKDTEAFF. The CDR3 coding sequence is TGCGCCAGCAGCCAGGGGACGGGGGGCGGAAAGGACACTGAAGCTTTCTTT.

This chain uses TRBV18 with TRBJ1-2; a possible D gene is TRBD1 (5 bases). V was cut by 5 bases and J by 6 bases, with 16 bases left in between. The CDR3 has 14 amino acids. From germline, CDR1 is KGHSH and CDR2 LQKENI. CDR3 loop: CASSESGVTDGYTF. CDR3 in DNA: TGTGCCAGCTCAGAATCTGGTGTGACAGATGGCTACACCTTC. Looking up the rest from reference TRBV18 and TRBJ1-2 gives the full variable domain: NAGVMQNPRHLVRRRGQEARLRCSPMKGHSHVYWYRQLPEEGLKFMVYLQKENIIDESGMPKERFSAEFPKEGPSILRIQQVVRGDSAAYFCASSESGVTDGYTFGSGTRLTVV.

This clone has a single count. J is TRBJ2-7 and V is TRBV5-1; D tentatively fits TRBD1 or TRBD2 (5 bases each). This CDR3 comprises 14 residues. Deletions cut 4 bases from V and 4 bases from J, with 15 bases between. The germline gives CDR1 SGHRS, CDR2 YFSETQ. CDR3 bases: TGCGCCAGCAGCCCGGGACCGGCCAATTACGAGCAGTACTTC. This codes for CASSPGPANYEQYF.

The chain couples TRBV6-4 to TRBJ1-1; 9 bases map to TRBD1. This CDR3 contains 15 residues. With V trimmed by 5 bases and J by 3 bases, 7 bases remained unmatched. Germline lookup yields CDR1 MRHNA and CDR2 SNTAGT. DNA for the CDR3: TGTGCCAGCAGTCCCGGGACAGGGATGGACACTGAAGCTTTCTTT. Protein sequence: CASSPGTGMDTEAFF.

This chain uses TRBV7-7 with TRBJ2-1; 11 positions match TRBD2. The CDR3 loop spans 13 amino acids. The V gene end was trimmed by 6 bases and the J gene end by 7 bases; junction bases not matched to a gene: 2. CDR1 is SSHAT and CDR2 is FNYEAQ in the germline V gene (reference sequence). As DNA, the CDR3 is TGTGCCAGCAGTCTAGCGGGGGGAAATGAGCAGTTCTTC. This codes for CASSLAGGNEQFF.

This chain uses TRBV6-1 with TRBJ1-2; D gene ambiguous. The CDR3 runs 14 residues. The germline V and J ends were trimmed by 0 bases and 3 bases, with 8 bases remaining between them. Germline V CDR1 and CDR2: MNHNS, SASEGT. CDR3 in DNA: TGTGCCAGCAGTGAAGCGTACGGGGACTATGGCTACACCTTC. Encoded protein: CASSEAYGDYGYTF.

The chain has TRBV15 and TRBJ1-2; possible D gene TRBD1, 5 bases. The CDR3 length is 14 residues. Germline V lookup: CDR1 LNHNV, CDR2 YYDKDF (reference sequence). V was cut by 5 bases and J by 1 base, with 11 bases left in between. CDR3 coding DNA: TGTGCCACCAGCGGGGCAATTTTTAACTATGGCTACACCTTC. Protein: CATSGAIFNYGYTF.

The CDR3: CASSVAATNEKLFF. The CDR3 DNA follows: TGTGCCAGCAGCGTAGCCGCAACTAATGAAAAACTGTTTTTT. The gene calls are TRBV9 and TRBJ1-4; D gene ambiguous. V was clipped by 0 bases and J by 0 bases, with 3 bases between them. The CDR3 runs 14 residues. Per germline, CDR1 SGDLS and CDR2 YYNGEE.

The V gene is TRBV7-2, the J gene TRBJ1-1, with D uncertain. Per germline, CDR1 SGHTA and CDR2 FQGNSA. V was cut by 2 bases and J by 0 bases, with 4 bases left in between. CDR3 length: 13 residues. CDR3 DNA: TGTGCCAGCAGCTTAAGAATGAACACTGAAGCTTTCTTT. As protein: CASSLRMNTEAFF. The variable domain in full, with the rest retrieved from reference TRBV7-2 and TRBJ1-1, is GAGVSQSPSNKVTEKGKDVELRCDPISGHTALYWYRQSLGQGLEFLIYFQGNSAPDKSGLPSDRFSAERTGGSVSTLTIQRTQQEDSAVYLCASSLRMNTEAFFGQGTRLTVV.

The rearrangement joins TRBV2 to TRBJ1-4, with 7 bases identical to TRBD1. The CDR3 loop spans 16 amino acids. V lost 0 bases and J lost 6; bases outside the gene matches: 7. Germline V gene sequence: CDR1 SNHLY, CDR2 FYNNEI. The chain's CDR3 is CASSEALQTGYEKLFF. CDR3 sequence (DNA): TGTGCCAGCAGTGAAGCGCTTCAGACAGGGTATGAAAAACTGTTTTTT.

CDR3 nucleotide sequence: TGTGCCAGCAGTTACTATCGACAGATAACCGGGGAGCTGTTTTTT. Its translation: CASSYYRQITGELFF. The chain is built from TRBV6-5 and TRBJ2-2; TRBD1 might be the D (5 bases). Looked up from germline, CDR1 is MNHEY and CDR2 is SVGAGI. Trimming pared 1 base from V and 5 bases from J, leaving 11 bases between. This CDR3 region has 15 residues.